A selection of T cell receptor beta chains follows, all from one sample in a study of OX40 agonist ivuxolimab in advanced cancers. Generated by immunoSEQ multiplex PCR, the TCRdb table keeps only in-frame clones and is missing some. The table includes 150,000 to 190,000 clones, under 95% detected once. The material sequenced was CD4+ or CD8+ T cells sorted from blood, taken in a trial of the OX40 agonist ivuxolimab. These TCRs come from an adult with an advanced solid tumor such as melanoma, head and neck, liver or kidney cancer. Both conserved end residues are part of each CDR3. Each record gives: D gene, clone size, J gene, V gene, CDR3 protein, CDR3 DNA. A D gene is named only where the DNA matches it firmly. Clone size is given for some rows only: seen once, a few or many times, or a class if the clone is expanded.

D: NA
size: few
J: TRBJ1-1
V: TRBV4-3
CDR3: CASSQDRGGLITLNTEAFF
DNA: TGCGCCAGCAGCCAAGATAGGGGAGGGCTAATAACTTTGAACACTGAAGCTTTCTTT

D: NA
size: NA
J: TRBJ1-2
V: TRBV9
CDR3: CASSVGGVHTF
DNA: TGTGCCAGCAGCGTAGGAGGGGTCCACACCTTC

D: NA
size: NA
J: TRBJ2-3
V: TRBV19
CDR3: CASSIVQGSTSTDTQYF
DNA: TGTGCCAGTAGTATAGTACAGGGTTCAACTAGCACAGATACGCAGTATTTT

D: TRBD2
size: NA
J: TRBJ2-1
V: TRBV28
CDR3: CASSTAWAGDSYNEQFF
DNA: TGTGCCAGCAGTACCGCCTGGGCGGGAGACTCCTACAATGAGCAGTTCTTC

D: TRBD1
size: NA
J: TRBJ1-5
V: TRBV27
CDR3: CASRGGQGTGQPQHF
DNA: TGTGCCAGCAGGGGCGGACAGGGGACGGGGCAGCCCCAGCATTTT

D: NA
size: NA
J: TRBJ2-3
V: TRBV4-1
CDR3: CASSPLFRDRGTDTQYF
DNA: TGCGCCAGCAGCCCACTTTTCAGGGATCGAGGGACAGATACGCAGTATTTT

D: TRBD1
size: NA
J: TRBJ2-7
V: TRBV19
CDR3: CASSPQTGVYEQYF
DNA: TGTGCCAGTAGTCCGCAGACAGGGGTTTACGAGCAGTACTTC

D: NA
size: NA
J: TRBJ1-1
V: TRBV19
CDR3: CASSDQRGTEAFF
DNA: TGTGCCAGTAGTGACCAAAGGGGGACTGAAGCTTTCTTT

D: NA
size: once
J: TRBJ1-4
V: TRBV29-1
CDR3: CSVVVRQGSEKLFF
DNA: TGCAGCGTTGTCGTTCGGCAGGGGAGTGAAAAACTGTTTTTT

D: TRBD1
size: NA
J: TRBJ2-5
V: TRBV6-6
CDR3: CASKGQGQETQYF
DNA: TGTGCCAGTAAAGGACAGGGCCAAGAGACCCAGTACTTC

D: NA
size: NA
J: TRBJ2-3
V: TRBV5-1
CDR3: CASSLGEPTDTQYF
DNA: TGCGCCAGCAGCTTGGGTGAGCCCACAGATACGCAGTATTTT

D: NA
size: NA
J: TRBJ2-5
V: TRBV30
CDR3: CAWSRGGIQETQYF
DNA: TGTGCCTGGAGCCGGGGCGGGATACAAGAGACCCAGTACTTC

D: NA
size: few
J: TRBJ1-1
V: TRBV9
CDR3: CASSVEGRVSEAFF
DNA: TGTGCCAGCAGCGTAGAGGGTCGCGTGAGTGAAGCTTTCTTT

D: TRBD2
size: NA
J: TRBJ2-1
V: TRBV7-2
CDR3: CASSPGLAESNEQFF
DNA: TGTGCCAGCAGCCCGGGACTAGCGGAGAGCAATGAGCAGTTCTTC

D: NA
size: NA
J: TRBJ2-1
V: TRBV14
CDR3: CASSRLDYNEQFF
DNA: TGTGCCAGCAGTCGACTTGACTACAATGAGCAGTTCTTC

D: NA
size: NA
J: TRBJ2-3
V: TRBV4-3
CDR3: CASSQDQGPADTQYF
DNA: TGCGCCAGCAGCCAAGATCAGGGTCCGGCAGATACGCAGTATTTT

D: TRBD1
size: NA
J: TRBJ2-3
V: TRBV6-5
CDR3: CASSWTGADGTDTQYF
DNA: TGTGCCAGCAGTTGGACAGGGGCGGACGGGACAGATACGCAGTATTTT

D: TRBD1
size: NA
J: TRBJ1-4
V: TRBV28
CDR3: CASSSFGTVNEKLFF
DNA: TGTGCCAGCAGTTCATTCGGGACAGTTAATGAAAAACTGTTTTTT

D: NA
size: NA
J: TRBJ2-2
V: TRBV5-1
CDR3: CASSRTPNTGELFF
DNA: TGCGCCAGCAGCCGGACCCCGAACACCGGGGAGCTGTTTTTT

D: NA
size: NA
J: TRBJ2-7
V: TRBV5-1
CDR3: CASSPRRTYEQYF
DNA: TGCGCCAGCAGCCCCCGGAGGACCTACGAGCAGTACTTC

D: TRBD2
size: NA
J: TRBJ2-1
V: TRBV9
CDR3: CASSVSGTSYNEQFF
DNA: TGTGCCAGCAGCGTAAGCGGGACCTCCTACAATGAGCAGTTCTTC

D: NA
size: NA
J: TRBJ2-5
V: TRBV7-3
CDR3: CASSLKLGLQETQYF
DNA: TGTGCCAGCAGCTTAAAATTGGGATTACAAGAGACCCAGTACTTC

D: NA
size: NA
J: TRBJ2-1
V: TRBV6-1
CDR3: CASSEGLLSYNEQFF
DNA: TGTGCCAGCAGTGAAGGACTCCTATCCTACAATGAGCAGTTCTTC

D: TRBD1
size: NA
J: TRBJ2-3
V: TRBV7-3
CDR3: CASSSDRVGTDTQYF
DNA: TGTGCCAGCAGCTCTGACAGGGTCGGGACAGATACGCAGTATTTT

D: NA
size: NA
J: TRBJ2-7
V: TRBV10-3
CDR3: CAIRSPQGMAEQYF
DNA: TGTGCCATTCGCTCTCCCCAGGGTATGGCCGAGCAGTACTTC

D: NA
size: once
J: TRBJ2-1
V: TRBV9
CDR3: CASSPGAYNEQFF
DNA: TGTGCCAGCAGCCCGGGGGCCTACAATGAGCAGTTCTTC

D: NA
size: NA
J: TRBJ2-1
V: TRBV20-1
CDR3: CSAAQGGEQFF
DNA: TGCAGTGCTGCCCAGGGCGGTGAGCAGTTCTTC

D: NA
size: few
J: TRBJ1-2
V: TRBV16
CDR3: CASSQLSQYGYTF
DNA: TGTGCCAGCAGCCAATTATCGCAGTATGGCTACACCTTC

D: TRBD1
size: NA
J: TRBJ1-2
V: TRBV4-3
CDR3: CASSQELTGTGLNYGYTF
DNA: TGCGCCAGCAGCCAGGAATTAACCGGGACAGGGCTTAACTATGGCTACACCTTC

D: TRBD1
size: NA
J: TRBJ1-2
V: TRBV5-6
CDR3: CASSIGTEHYGYTF
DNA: TGTGCCAGCAGCATCGGGACAGAACACTATGGCTACACCTTC

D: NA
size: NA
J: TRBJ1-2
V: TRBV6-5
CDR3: CASSYSMGAGSYGYTF
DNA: TGTGCCAGCAGTTACTCGATGGGGGCTGGGTCCTATGGCTACACCTTC

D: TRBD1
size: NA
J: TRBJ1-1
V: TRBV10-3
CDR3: CAIKSDRGTEAFF
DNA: TGTGCCATCAAGTCTGACAGGGGCACTGAAGCTTTCTTT

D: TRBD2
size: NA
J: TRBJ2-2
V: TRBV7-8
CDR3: CASSLGRGGTGELFF
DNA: TGTGCCAGCAGCTTAGGACGGGGAGGGACCGGGGAGCTGTTTTTT

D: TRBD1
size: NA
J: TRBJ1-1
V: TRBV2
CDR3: CASSIRDRMNTEAFF
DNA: TGTGCCAGCAGTATCCGGGACAGGATGAACACTGAAGCTTTCTTT

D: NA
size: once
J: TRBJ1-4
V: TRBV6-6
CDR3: CASSTLVGEKLFF
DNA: TGTGCCAGCAGCACCCTCGTAGGTGAAAAACTGTTTTTT

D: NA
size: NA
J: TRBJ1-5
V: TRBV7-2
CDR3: CASSLGENQPQHF
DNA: TGTGCCAGCAGCTTAGGGGAGAATCAGCCCCAGCATTTT

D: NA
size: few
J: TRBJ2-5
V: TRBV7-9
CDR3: CASSGLTQETQYF
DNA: TGTGCCAGCTCAGGACTGACCCAAGAGACCCAGTACTTC

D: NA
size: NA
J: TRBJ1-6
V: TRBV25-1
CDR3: CASSELGRGSSYNSPLHF
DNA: TGTGCCAGCAGTGAATTAGGGCGGGGGAGCTCCTATAATTCACCCCTCCACTTT

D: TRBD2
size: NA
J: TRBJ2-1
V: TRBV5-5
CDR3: CASSLLLAGRGYEQFF
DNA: TGTGCCAGCAGCTTGCTACTAGCGGGGAGAGGCTATGAGCAGTTCTTC

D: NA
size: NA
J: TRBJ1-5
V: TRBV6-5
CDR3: CASSYSLGSNQPQHF
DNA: TGTGCCAGCAGTTACTCGCTGGGCAGCAATCAGCCCCAGCATTTT

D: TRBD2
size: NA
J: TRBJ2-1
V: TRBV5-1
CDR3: CASSWGLAGGRNEQFF
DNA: TGCGCCAGCAGCTGGGGACTAGCGGGGGGGCGCAATGAGCAGTTCTTC

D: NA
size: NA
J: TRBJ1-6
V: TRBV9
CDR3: CASSVTDDPPLHF
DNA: TGTGCCAGCAGCGTAACTGACGATCCACCCCTCCACTTT

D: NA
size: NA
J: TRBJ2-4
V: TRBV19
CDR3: CASSDPRDSNRRNIQYF
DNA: TGTGCCAGTTCTGATCCCCGGGACTCAAACCGCCGAAACATTCAGTACTTC